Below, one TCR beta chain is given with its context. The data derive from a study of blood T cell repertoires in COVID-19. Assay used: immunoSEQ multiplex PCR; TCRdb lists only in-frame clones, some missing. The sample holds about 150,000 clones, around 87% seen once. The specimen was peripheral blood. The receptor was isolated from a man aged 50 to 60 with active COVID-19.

The CDR3 sequence: CASSQGTGGGEKLFF. As DNA, the CDR3 is TGCGCCAGCAGCCAAGGGACAGGGGGAGGAGAAAAACTGTTTTTT. This chain links TRBV5-1 with TRBJ1-4; 11 bases line up with TRBD1. Looked up from germline, CDR1 is SGHRS and CDR2 is YFSETQ. The CDR3 runs to 15 residues. V dropped 4 bases and J dropped 8; count of bases not matched to a gene: 7.